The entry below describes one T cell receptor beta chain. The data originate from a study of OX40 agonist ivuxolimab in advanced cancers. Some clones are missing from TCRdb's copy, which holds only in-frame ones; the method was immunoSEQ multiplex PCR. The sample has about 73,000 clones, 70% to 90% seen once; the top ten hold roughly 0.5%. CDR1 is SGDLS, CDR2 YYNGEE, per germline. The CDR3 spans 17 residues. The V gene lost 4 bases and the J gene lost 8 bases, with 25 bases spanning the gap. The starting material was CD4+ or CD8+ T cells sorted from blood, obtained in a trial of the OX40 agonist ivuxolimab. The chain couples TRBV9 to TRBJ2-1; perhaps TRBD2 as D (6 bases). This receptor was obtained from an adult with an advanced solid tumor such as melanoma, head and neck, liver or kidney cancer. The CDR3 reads CASSPGTPGVRVYEQFF. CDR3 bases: TGTGCCAGCAGCCCCGGGACTCCGGGCGTGCGTGTCTATGAGCAGTTCTTC.